This paragraph covers one T cell receptor (beta chain) sequence. The clone's antigen remains unknown. Base qualities were left out, and no much larger clone turns up one base away. The collaborating institutions used their own protocols to collect whole blood in K2EDTA tubes. For TCRbeta analysis, collaborators shipped samples in one of three forms: frozen whole blood, isolated PBMCs, or DNA extracted from either of those sample types. Taken from the germline V gene, the CDR1 and CDR2 loops are SGHTA and FQGNSA. The CDR3 starts with the cysteine, ends with the phenylalanine, and has 15 residues. Kept here is only the CDR3 DNA, which spans 45 bases and is read in frame from base 1. Between the V and J ends, shortened by 6 bases and 1 base respectively, the junction contains 15 bases. This specimen comes from a study of blood T cell repertoires in COVID-19 (dated by TCRdb to about 2020). In the study overall: Samples from collaborators originated in the United States, Italy and Spain and spanned both the acute and convalescent phases of COVID-19. Where available, HLA class I and class II types were taken from metadata supplied by the sample provider and were not determined by assay-based typing. Sample metadata almost always included a de-identified subject ID, COVID-19 status, age in years and sex. Samples came from the ongoing ImmuneRACE study (first 160 participants) plus 1,254 subjects from 6 global collaborators. The dataset comprised deeply sampled blood TCRbeta repertoires from subjects exposed to, actively infected with, or recovered from COVID-19. The repertoires were released in a freely available public database meant as a resource for research on the immune response to SARS-CoV-2. The material from the prospective study consisted of cDNA or gDNA derived from T cells, B-cell-depleted T cells, or PBMCs.

TCRbeta CDR3 regions were amplified from genomic DNA using the immunoSEQ Assay, a bias-controlled multiplex PCR. Processing in the source paper ran as follows. Nucleated cell counts per sample were estimated from amplification of reference gene primers within the assay. To quantify the absolute abundance of each unique TCRbeta CDR3 rearrangement, sequence reads were collapsed and filtered. For each sample, productive Simpson clonality was calculated as the square root of Simpson's diversity index across productive rearrangements. The clones in this table, taken by TCRdb from immuneACCESS, are in-frame only. Not every clone is retained; where verified, under half of the shortfall comes from an unresolved V gene, and the cause of the rest is unknown. V, J and clone size reflect that table, while D and trimming were determined from the DNA. The sample records about 280,000 clones, approximately 91% of which are singletons. Of the sample, just under 9.5% is held by the ten largest clones.

Overall study results and their limits: The quantity of clinical and demographic metadata differed by source and by participant and was supplied without curation.

The chain links TRBV7-2 with TRBJ1-1; the D gene lacks a confident call. The sequence was collected from a man between 18 and 29 years old with active or convalescent COVID-19. Sample: peripheral blood. The CDR3: CASSYSGNKNTEAFF. In nucleotide form, the sequence is TGTGCCAGCAGTTACTCGGGGAACAAGAACACTGAAGCTTTCTTT.